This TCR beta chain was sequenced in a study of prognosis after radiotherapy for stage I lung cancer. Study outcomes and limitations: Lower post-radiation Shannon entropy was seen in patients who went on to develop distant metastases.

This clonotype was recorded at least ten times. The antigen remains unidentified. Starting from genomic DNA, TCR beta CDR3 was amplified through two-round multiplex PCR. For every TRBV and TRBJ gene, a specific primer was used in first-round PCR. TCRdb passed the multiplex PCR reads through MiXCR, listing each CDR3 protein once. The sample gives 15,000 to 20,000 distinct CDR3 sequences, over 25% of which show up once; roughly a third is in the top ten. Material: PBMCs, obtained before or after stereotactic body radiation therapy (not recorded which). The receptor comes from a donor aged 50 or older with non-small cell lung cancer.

The CDR3 coding sequence is TGTGCCAGCAGCTTGGGCTCCAACCGAAATCAGCCCCAGCATTTT. Translated, it gives CASSLGSNRNQPQHF. The J gene is TRBJ1-5, the V gene TRBV7-9, with unresolved D. CDR1 is SEHNR and CDR2 is FQNEAQ in the germline V gene (reference sequence). This CDR3 spans 15 amino acids. Between the trimmed V and J ends, which lost 3 bases and 4 bases, there was a span of 13 bases.